The entry that follows covers one T cell receptor beta chain sequence. Its antigen remains unidentified. This entry is derived from a study of cytomegalovirus exposure and HLA in healthy donors. Study results and caveats: TCR sequences were mostly rare, though some public TCRs occurred in many donors. There were reportedly fewer N-insertions in an Asian-associated ancestry cluster than the roughly 670-donor mean, in a later analysis. A link between a missense DCLRE1C variant and TCR beta V- and J-gene trimming emerged from a later analysis.

Trimming removed 4 bases at V and 2 bases at J, with 16 bases between. CDR1 and CDR2 (germline): SGHRS, YFSETQ. The CDR3 spans 15 residues. The PCR was carried out with 60 Vbeta primers and 13 Jbeta primers. Sequenced by immunoSEQ multiplex PCR; TCRdb stores in-frame clones only, minus some. The sample records some 170,000 clones, over 70% being singletons. The clonotype comes from a woman between 50 and 59 years old in good health and CMV-seropositive. Sequencing was performed on PBMCs. The V gene is TRBV5-1, the J gene TRBJ2-7, with D tentatively TRBD2 (5 bases). The chain's CDR3 is CASSVQTGSAYEQYF. For the CDR3, the DNA is TGCGCCAGCAGCGTACAAACGGGATCGGCCTACGAGCAGTACTTC.